This TCR beta chain was captured in a study of blood T cell repertoires in COVID-19. Across the whole study: T cells, B-cell-depleted T cells, or PBMCs provided the cDNA or gDNA that served as material.

The protocol was immunoSEQ multiplex PCR, while the TCRdb copy is restricted to in-frame clones and leaves out a portion. There are some 400,000 clones in the sample; 85% to 90% occur only once, and 3% lies in the top ten. This CDR3 has 13 residues. The V gene's germline CDR1 is GTSNPN and CDR2 SVGIG (reference sequence). Trimming pared 0 bases from V and 7 bases from J, leaving 10 bases between. This chain links TRBV30 with TRBJ1-5; D unresolved. Sequencing input: peripheral blood. The TCR sequence derives from a human donor in a cohort sampled during active COVID-19. This CDR3 is CAWSVYSGQPQHF. The DNA of the CDR3 is TGTGCCTGGAGTGTCTATTCGGGGCAGCCCCAGCATTTT.